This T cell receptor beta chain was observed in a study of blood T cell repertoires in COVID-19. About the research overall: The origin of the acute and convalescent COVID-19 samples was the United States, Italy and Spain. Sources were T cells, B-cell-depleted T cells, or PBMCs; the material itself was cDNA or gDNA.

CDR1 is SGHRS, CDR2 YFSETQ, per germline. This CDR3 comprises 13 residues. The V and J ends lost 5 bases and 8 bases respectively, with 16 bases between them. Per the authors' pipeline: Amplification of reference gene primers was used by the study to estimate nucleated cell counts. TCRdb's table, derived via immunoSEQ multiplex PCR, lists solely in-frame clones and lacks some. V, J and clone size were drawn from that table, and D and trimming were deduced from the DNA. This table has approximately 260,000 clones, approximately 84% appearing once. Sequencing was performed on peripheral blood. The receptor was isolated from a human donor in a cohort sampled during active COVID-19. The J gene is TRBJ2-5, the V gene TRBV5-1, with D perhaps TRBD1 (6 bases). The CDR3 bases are TGCGCCAGCAGACCACCTAGTGGGGGCACCCAGTACTTC. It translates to CASRPPSGGTQYF.